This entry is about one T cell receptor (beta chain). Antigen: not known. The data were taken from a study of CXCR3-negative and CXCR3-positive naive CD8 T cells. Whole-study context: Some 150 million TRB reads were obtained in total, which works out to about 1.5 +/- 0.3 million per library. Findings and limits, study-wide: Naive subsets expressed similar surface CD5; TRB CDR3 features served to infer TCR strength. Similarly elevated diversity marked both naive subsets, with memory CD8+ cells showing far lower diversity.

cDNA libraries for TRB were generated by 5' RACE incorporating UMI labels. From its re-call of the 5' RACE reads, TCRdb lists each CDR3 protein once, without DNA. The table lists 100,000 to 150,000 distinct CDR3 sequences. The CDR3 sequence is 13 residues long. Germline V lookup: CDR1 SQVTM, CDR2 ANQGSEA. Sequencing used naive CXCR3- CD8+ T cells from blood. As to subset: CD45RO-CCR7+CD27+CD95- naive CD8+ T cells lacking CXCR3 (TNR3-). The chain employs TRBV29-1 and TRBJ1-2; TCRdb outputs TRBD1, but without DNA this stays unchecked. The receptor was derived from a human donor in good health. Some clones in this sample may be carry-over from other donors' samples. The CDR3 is CSVLGQGSYGYTF. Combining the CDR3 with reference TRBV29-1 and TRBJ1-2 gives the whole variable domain SAVISQKPSRDICQRGTSLTIQCQVDSQVTMMFWYRQQPGQSLTLIATANQGSEATYESGFVIDKFPISRPNLTFSTLTVSNMSPEDSSIYLCSVLGQGSYGYTFGSGTRLTVV.